This T cell receptor beta chain was documented in a study of T-cell reconstitution after alpha-beta-depleted transplantation in children. This clonotype has more than one count but fewer than ten. It was with unique molecular identifiers that the TCRbeta library was prepared. Each CDR3 protein is one row after TCRdb ran MiXCR on the PCR reads. This repertoire shows about 600,000 distinct CDR3 sequences, roughly a tenth found once; its top ten account for about 4%. With V trimmed by 4 bases and J by 9 bases, 3 bases remained unmatched. In germline, CDR1 is LGHNA, CDR2 YSLEER. CDR3 length equals 13 residues.

The source is a human donor who donated a stem cell graft to a child with acute myeloid leukemia. Source: PBMCs from the stem cell graft donor, taken from the stem cell graft. The V call is TRBV4-3, the J call TRBJ2-5; 12 bases fit TRBD2. CDR3 sequence reads: CASSRGTSGPQYF. The CDR3 nucleotides are TGCGCCAGCAGCCGCGGGACTAGCGGGCCCCAGTACTTC.